This is a list of T cell receptor beta chains from one sample in a study of beta chain features in type 1 diabetes. Generated by immunoSEQ multiplex PCR, the TCRdb table keeps only in-frame clones and is missing some. The sample yields roughly 240,000 clones, less than 15% seen once. Sequenced: naive CD4+ T cells from blood. These receptors all come from a woman aged 40-49 years in good health. The CDR3 runs from the conserved cysteine through the conserved F or W. Fields, in order: V gene, J gene, clone size, D gene, CDR3 protein, CDR3 DNA. A D gene is named only where the DNA matches it firmly. The size field is filled for only some rows; it gives once, few, many or a size class.

v_gene: TRBV2
j_gene: TRBJ2-7
abundance: few
d_gene: -
CDR3aa: CASKRNEQYF
CDR3nt: TGTGCCAGCAAGCGGAACGAGCAGTACTTC

v_gene: TRBV5-6
j_gene: TRBJ1-2
abundance: -
d_gene: TRBD1
CDR3aa: CASSGRDRVNYGYTF
CDR3nt: TGTGCCAGCAGCGGACGGGACAGGGTGAACTATGGCTACACCTTC

v_gene: TRBV5-1
j_gene: TRBJ2-5
abundance: -
d_gene: TRBD1
CDR3aa: CASSRWDREQETQYF
CDR3nt: TGCGCCAGCAGCCGATGGGACAGGGAGCAAGAGACCCAGTACTTC

v_gene: TRBV6-5
j_gene: TRBJ2-3
abundance: -
d_gene: -
CDR3aa: CASSRGQPSTDTQYF
CDR3nt: TGTGCCAGCAGTCGCGGTCAGCCCAGCACAGATACGCAGTATTTT

v_gene: TRBV19
j_gene: TRBJ2-1
abundance: -
d_gene: TRBD2
CDR3aa: CASSIGLLAGSKDNEQFF
CDR3nt: TGTGCCAGTAGTATTGGGTTACTAGCGGGATCCAAAGACAATGAGCAGTTCTTC

v_gene: TRBV6-5
j_gene: TRBJ2-5
abundance: few
d_gene: -
CDR3aa: CASSYSRQVGAETQYF
CDR3nt: TGTGCCAGCAGTTACTCGCGACAGGTCGGTGCAGAGACCCAGTACTTC

v_gene: TRBV6-4
j_gene: TRBJ2-3
abundance: few
d_gene: -
CDR3aa: CASSALISTDTQYF
CDR3nt: TGTGCCAGCAGTGCGTTAATAAGCACAGATACGCAGTATTTT

v_gene: TRBV9
j_gene: TRBJ2-6
abundance: -
d_gene: -
CDR3aa: CASSVALVSSGANVLTF
CDR3nt: TGTGCCAGCAGCGTAGCCCTCGTTAGCTCTGGGGCCAACGTCCTGACTTTC

v_gene: TRBV11-2
j_gene: TRBJ2-1
abundance: few
d_gene: -
CDR3aa: CASSFPQLNEQFF
CDR3nt: TGTGCCAGCAGCTTTCCTCAACTCAATGAGCAGTTCTTC

v_gene: TRBV7-2
j_gene: TRBJ2-1
abundance: -
d_gene: -
CDR3aa: CASSPRGLAGLVNEQFF
CDR3nt: TGTGCCAGCAGCCCCCGAGGCCTAGCCGGTCTAGTAAATGAGCAGTTCTTC

v_gene: TRBV7-8
j_gene: TRBJ1-4
abundance: few
d_gene: TRBD1
CDR3aa: CASRRGQGFEKLFF
CDR3nt: TGTGCCAGCAGGAGAGGACAGGGTTTCGAAAAACTGTTTTTT

v_gene: TRBV6-6
j_gene: TRBJ1-3
abundance: -
d_gene: TRBD1
CDR3aa: CASSYRGQGTGNTIYF
CDR3nt: TGTGCCAGCAGTTACAGAGGACAGGGCACTGGAAACACCATATATTTT

v_gene: TRBV7-2
j_gene: TRBJ2-4
abundance: -
d_gene: TRBD1
CDR3aa: CASSTPGQGDKNIQYF
CDR3nt: TGTGCCAGCAGCACTCCGGGACAGGGGGACAAAAACATTCAGTACTTC

v_gene: TRBV7-9
j_gene: TRBJ1-5
abundance: -
d_gene: TRBD1
CDR3aa: CASSLVDRGPVKHQPQHF
CDR3nt: TGTGCCAGCAGCTTAGTTGACAGGGGGCCGGTCAAACATCAGCCCCAGCATTTT

v_gene: TRBV27
j_gene: TRBJ2-5
abundance: -
d_gene: -
CDR3aa: CASSLEDSYQETQYF
CDR3nt: TGTGCCAGCAGTTTAGAGGACTCGTACCAAGAGACCCAGTACTTC

v_gene: TRBV5-6
j_gene: TRBJ2-4
abundance: few
d_gene: -
CDR3aa: CASSLWGESIQYF
CDR3nt: TGTGCCAGCAGCCTATGGGGGGAAAGCATTCAGTACTTC

v_gene: TRBV4-1
j_gene: TRBJ2-7
abundance: -
d_gene: -
CDR3aa: CASSQEGGKQYF
CDR3nt: TGCGCCAGCAGCCAGGAGGGGGGGAAGCAGTACTTC

v_gene: TRBV2
j_gene: TRBJ2-2
abundance: few
d_gene: -
CDR3aa: CASTPGRGSAGELFF
CDR3nt: TGTGCCAGCACCCCAGGGAGGGGGTCGGCCGGGGAGCTGTTTTTT

v_gene: TRBV14
j_gene: TRBJ1-2
abundance: few
d_gene: TRBD1
CDR3aa: CASSRIGQGSGYTF
CDR3nt: TGTGCCAGCAGCCGAATCGGACAGGGCTCTGGCTACACCTTC

v_gene: TRBV19
j_gene: TRBJ1-6
abundance: -
d_gene: -
CDR3aa: CASSMRGNSPLHF
CDR3nt: TGTGCCAGTAGTATGCGGGGTAATTCACCCCTCCACTTT

v_gene: TRBV18
j_gene: TRBJ2-3
abundance: once
d_gene: TRBD1
CDR3aa: CASSQTGMTDTQYF
CDR3nt: TGTGCCAGCTCACAGACAGGGATGACAGATACGCAGTATTTT

v_gene: TRBV13
j_gene: TRBJ1-6
abundance: many
d_gene: -
CDR3aa: CASSNREAYNSPLHF
CDR3nt: TGTGCCAGCAGCAACCGAGAGGCATATAATTCACCCCTCCACTTT

v_gene: TRBV5-1
j_gene: TRBJ2-5
abundance: -
d_gene: -
CDR3aa: CASSLAGPQYF
CDR3nt: TGCGCCAGCAGCTTGGCAGGCCCCCAGTACTTC

v_gene: TRBV19
j_gene: TRBJ2-7
abundance: -
d_gene: -
CDR3aa: CASSTQGNEQYF
CDR3nt: TGTGCCAGTAGCACCCAGGGTAACGAGCAGTACTTC

v_gene: TRBV4-3
j_gene: TRBJ1-4
abundance: -
d_gene: TRBD1
CDR3aa: CASSQDLTGAISEKLFF
CDR3nt: TGCGCCAGCAGCCAAGATCTAACAGGGGCAATAAGTGAAAAACTGTTTTTT

v_gene: TRBV18
j_gene: TRBJ1-1
abundance: few
d_gene: TRBD1
CDR3aa: CASSPHRDSEAFF
CDR3nt: TGTGCCAGCTCACCACACCGGGACAGTGAGGCTTTCTTT

v_gene: TRBV7-9
j_gene: TRBJ2-3
abundance: -
d_gene: -
CDR3aa: CASSLGELGGTDTQYF
CDR3nt: TGTGCCAGCAGCTTGGGCGAGTTAGGTGGCACAGATACGCAGTATTTT

v_gene: TRBV7-2
j_gene: TRBJ2-2
abundance: few
d_gene: -
CDR3aa: CASNQAGRGTGELFF
CDR3nt: TGTGCCAGCAACCAAGCTGGCAGGGGAACCGGGGAGCTGTTTTTT

v_gene: TRBV11-2
j_gene: TRBJ2-7
abundance: -
d_gene: TRBD1
CDR3aa: CASSFGNTAGTAHSYEQYF
CDR3nt: TGTGCCAGCAGCTTCGGAAACACAGCCGGGACAGCTCACAGCTACGAGCAGTACTTC

v_gene: TRBV28
j_gene: TRBJ2-3
abundance: few
d_gene: TRBD1
CDR3aa: CASSPGQVQGTQYF
CDR3nt: TGTGCCAGCAGTCCGGGACAGGTTCAGGGTACGCAGTATTTT

v_gene: TRBV7-2
j_gene: TRBJ2-6
abundance: many
d_gene: -
CDR3aa: CASSLVSPASSGANVLTF
CDR3nt: TGTGCCAGCAGCTTAGTATCCCCCGCGAGCTCTGGGGCCAACGTCCTGACTTTC

v_gene: TRBV25-1
j_gene: TRBJ2-3
abundance: -
d_gene: -
CDR3aa: CASSDPSQVNTQYF
CDR3nt: TGTGCCAGCAGTGACCCGTCACAGGTTAATACGCAGTATTTT

v_gene: TRBV5-1
j_gene: TRBJ2-5
abundance: once
d_gene: -
CDR3aa: CASSFAGAQETQYF
CDR3nt: TGCGCCAGCAGCTTTGCAGGGGCCCAAGAGACCCAGTACTTC